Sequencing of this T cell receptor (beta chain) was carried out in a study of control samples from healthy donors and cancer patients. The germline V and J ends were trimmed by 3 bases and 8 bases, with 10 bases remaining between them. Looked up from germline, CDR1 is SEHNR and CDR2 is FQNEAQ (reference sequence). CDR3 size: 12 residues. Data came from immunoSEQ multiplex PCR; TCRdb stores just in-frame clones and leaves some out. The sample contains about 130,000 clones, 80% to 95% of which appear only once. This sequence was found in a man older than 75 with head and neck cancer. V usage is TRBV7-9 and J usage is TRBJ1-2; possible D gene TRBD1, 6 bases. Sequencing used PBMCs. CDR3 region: CASSFGGQGYTF. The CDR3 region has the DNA TGTGCCAGCAGCTTTGGGGGGCAAGGCTACACCTTC.